A selection of T cell receptor beta chains follows, all from one sample in a study of immune evolution from preneoplasia to lung adenocarcinoma. Sequencing was performed with immunoSEQ multiplex PCR; in TCRdb, only in-frame clones are kept and a portion is missing. Of thousands of clones detected, approximately 80% appear once; the ten largest clones hold under 7%. The sequenced sample was FFPE minimally invasive lung adenocarcinoma tissue. Source of these receptors: a person aged 50-75 years with lung adenocarcinoma. CDR3s include the opening cysteine and the closing phenylalanine or tryptophan. A D gene is named only where the DNA matches it firmly. The size field is filled for only some rows; it gives once, few, many or a size class.

D gene	clone size	V gene	J gene	CDR3 DNA	CDR3 protein
NA	NA	TRBV11-3	TRBJ1-1	TGTGCCAGCAGCTTAGGTCAGGTTGGTAGCACTGAAGCTTTCTTT	CASSLGQVGSTEAFF
TRBD1	NA	TRBV19	TRBJ2-6	TGTGCCAGTAGTCTTCGGACAGGGGGTAACTCTGGGGCCAACGTCCTGACTTTC	CASSLRTGGNSGANVLTF
NA	NA	TRBV6-1	TRBJ2-2	TGTGCCAGCAGGGGGACTGCCGCGAACACCGGGGAGCTGTTTTTT	CASRGTAANTGELFF
NA	once	TRBV18	TRBJ2-3	TGTGCCAGCTCACCAGGCTCCTACACAGATACGCAGTATTTT	CASSPGSYTDTQYF
TRBD1	NA	TRBV6-1	TRBJ1-4	TGTGCCAGCAGTGGGAAAGAGGGACAGGGATCTGAAAAACTGTTTTTT	CASSGKEGQGSEKLFF
NA	NA	TRBV19	TRBJ1-1	TGTGCCAGTAGTACCACCGGGACTAGGGAAGCTTTCTTT	CASSTTGTREAFF
TRBD2	NA	TRBV19	TRBJ2-1	TGTGCCAGTAGTCTCCGACTAGCGGGGGGTTGGGATGAGCAGTTCTTC	CASSLRLAGGWDEQFF
TRBD1	NA	TRBV6-5	TRBJ2-7	TGTGCCAGCAGGGGGGGACAGGGGGCCTCCTACGAGCAGTACTTC	CASRGGQGASYEQYF
NA	NA	TRBV15	TRBJ1-3	TGTGCCACCAGCGAAGCCACAGGGTCCTATGGAAATACCATATATTTT	CATSEATGSYGNTIYF
TRBD2	NA	TRBV7-2	TRBJ2-7	TGTGCCAGCAGCCCCCGACTAGCGGGGCCCTACGAGCAGTACTTC	CASSPRLAGPYEQYF
TRBD1	NA	TRBV19	TRBJ1-6	TGTGCCAGTAGTACGGACAGGAGGGGTTCACCCCTCCACTTT	CASSTDRRGSPLHF
NA	NA	TRBV4-1	TRBJ2-7	TGCGCCAGCAGCCAAGAGGCAGGGGACTACGAGCAGTACTTC	CASSQEAGDYEQYF
TRBD1	NA	TRBV7-2	TRBJ2-1	TGTGCCAGCAGCTCCGGGACAGGACTCCTCAATGAGCAGTTCTTC	CASSSGTGLLNEQFF
NA	NA	TRBV6-6	TRBJ2-7	TGTGCCAGCAGCCCACTGAGCTACGAGCAGTACTTC	CASSPLSYEQYF
NA	few	TRBV27	TRBJ2-3	TGTGCCAGCAGTTTCCGGGGAACCACAGATACGCAGTATTTT	CASSFRGTTDTQYF
NA	NA	TRBV6-6	TRBJ1-4	TGTGCCAGCAGCACCCCAGGAACTGAAAAACTGTTTTTT	CASSTPGTEKLFF
NA	NA	TRBV15	TRBJ1-1	TGTGCCACCAGTTTGGGGCACCACACTGAAGCTTTCTTT	CATSLGHHTEAFF
TRBD1	NA	TRBV5-1	TRBJ1-1	TGCGCCAGCAGCTTGGACAGGGGCGCCGGGTTCGCGGACACTGAAGCTTTCTTT	CASSLDRGAGFADTEAFF
TRBD1	NA	TRBV30	TRBJ1-3	TGTGCCTGGAGGGCAACAGGGGGCCCTTCGTATTTT	CAWRATGGPSYF
TRBD1	NA	TRBV5-1	TRBJ1-1	TGCGCCAGCAGCTCTGGACAGGTGAACACTGAAGCTTTCTTT	CASSSGQVNTEAFF
NA	once	TRBV6-4	TRBJ2-7	TGTGCCAGCAGTGACTCGGGTCGTCGTTCGTGGTGGAATCCCTCCTACGAGCAGTACTTC	CASSDSGRRSWWNPSYEQYF
NA	NA	TRBV7-8	TRBJ1-5	TGTGCCAGCAGCTTAAATGGGGGCAATCAGCCCCAGCATTTT	CASSLNGGNQPQHF
NA	once	TRBV6-5	TRBJ1-5	TGTGCCATCGGGCAGGGGAATCAGCCCCAGCATTTT	CAIGQGNQPQHF
NA	NA	TRBV5-6	TRBJ1-1	TGTGCCAGCAGCTTGTCACGGGGAGGCTTGGCTTTCTTT	CASSLSRGGLAFF
TRBD2	few	TRBV5-1	TRBJ2-2	TGCGCCAGCAGCTTCGGTCTAGCGGGGGGATTCACCGGGGAGCTGTTTTTT	CASSFGLAGGFTGELFF
TRBD1	few	TRBV5-1	TRBJ1-2	TGCGCCAGCAGCTTGGATCTGGGACAGACTAACTATGGCTACACCTTC	CASSLDLGQTNYGYTF
NA	NA	TRBV6-5	TRBJ2-3	TGTGCCAGCAGTTACGTACCCGGGACTTACACAGATACGCAGTATTTT	CASSYVPGTYTDTQYF
TRBD2	NA	TRBV7-6	TRBJ2-1	TGTGCCAGCAGCCCCTTTAGCGGGGGGGTCAATGAGCAGTTCTTC	CASSPFSGGVNEQFF
TRBD1	NA	TRBV7-9	TRBJ1-1	TGTGCCAGCAGCTGGACAGGGATGGACACTGAAGCTTTCTTT	CASSWTGMDTEAFF
TRBD1	NA	TRBV10-1	TRBJ1-2	TGCGCCAGCACGGGGACAGGGTGGGTCTATGGCTACACCTTC	CASTGTGWVYGYTF
TRBD2	NA	TRBV2	TRBJ2-7	TGTGCCAGCACTGGAAGGACTAGCGGCACAAGAGAAACATCCTACGAGCAGTACTTC	CASTGRTSGTRETSYEQYF
TRBD1	NA	TRBV10-1	TRBJ1-1	TGCGCCAGCAGTGATTCCGACAGGGGGCCCACTGAAGCTTTCTTT	CASSDSDRGPTEAFF
NA	few	TRBV5-1	TRBJ2-5	TGCGCCAGCAGCCTGACAGGAGACTGGGGAGAGACCCAGTACTTC	CASSLTGDWGETQYF
NA	NA	TRBV30	TRBJ2-1	TGTGCGGGGGGCTCGGGGTTCAGTGAGCAGTTCTTC	CAGGSGFSEQFF
NA	few	TRBV27	TRBJ1-1	TGTGCCAGCAGTTTTTCACAAACGAACACTGAAGCTTTCTTT	CASSFSQTNTEAFF
NA	NA	TRBV6-6	TRBJ2-1	TGTGCCAGCAACCGACTAGTCGCCACCTACAATGAGCAGTTCTTC	CASNRLVATYNEQFF
TRBD1	NA	TRBV25-1	TRBJ1-5	TGTGCCAGCTCCAGGGGGGAGACTCAGCCCCAGCATTTT	CASSRGETQPQHF
TRBD2	NA	TRBV6-5	TRBJ2-7	TGTGCCAGCATGCTAGCGGGGACTTACGAGCAGTACTTC	CASMLAGTYEQYF
NA	once	TRBV7-2	TRBJ1-1	TGTGCCAGCAGCTTAAGTGTCACTGAAGCTTTCTTT	CASSLSVTEAFF
NA	NA	TRBV6-5	TRBJ2-7	TGTGCCAGCAGCCCGGACAGAACCCACGAGCAGTACTTC	CASSPDRTHEQYF
NA	NA	TRBV4-3	TRBJ2-3	TGCGCCAGCAGCCAAGATTTCGCGGCAGGCACCCGGAAAGATACGCAGTATTTT	CASSQDFAAGTRKDTQYF
NA	NA	TRBV12-5	TRBJ2-1	TGTGCTAGTGGTTTGCGCGCAGGGAGCTCCTACAATGAGCAGTTCTTC	CASGLRAGSSYNEQFF
TRBD2	NA	TRBV11-2	TRBJ2-1	TGTGCCAGCAGCCCGACTAGCGGGAGGGCTCATGAGCAGTTCTTC	CASSPTSGRAHEQFF
NA	NA	TRBV28	TRBJ2-7	TGTGCCAGCAGTCCAACCGGGACGGATACCTACGAGCAGTACTTC	CASSPTGTDTYEQYF
NA	NA	TRBV6-1	TRBJ1-5	TGTGCCAGCAGTGAAGGTTGGGGTTTGCTCCAGCATTTT	CASSEGWGLLQHF
TRBD1	NA	TRBV7-6	TRBJ1-4	TGTGCCAGCAGCCCCAGGGGGCTTAATGAAAAACTGTTTTTT	CASSPRGLNEKLFF
NA	NA	TRBV2	TRBJ2-7	TGTGCCAGCTCCAGACAGTACGAGCAGTACTTC	CASSRQYEQYF
NA	NA	TRBV27	TRBJ2-5	TGTGCCAGCAGCACCAGGGGCCAAGAGACCCAGTACTTC	CASSTRGQETQYF
NA	once	TRBV30	TRBJ2-7	TGTGCCGTCGGCGGCTACGAGCAGTACTTC	CAVGGYEQYF
TRBD1	NA	TRBV28	TRBJ1-6	TGTGCCAGCAGGACGACAGGGGGTTATTCACCCCTCCACTTT	CASRTTGGYSPLHF
NA	few	TRBV27	TRBJ1-2	TGTGCCAGCAGTTTATCGTATTCGGGTGGCTACACCTTC	CASSLSYSGGYTF
NA	once	TRBV5-1	TRBJ1-1	TGCGCCAGCAGCTTGGATCCGGGGTTGGAAACTGAAGCTTTCTTT	CASSLDPGLETEAFF
NA	NA	TRBV27	TRBJ1-4	TGTGCCAGCAGTTTATACCCCCCCGGGGCAACTAATGAAAAACTGTTTTTT	CASSLYPPGATNEKLFF
NA	NA	TRBV15	TRBJ1-5	TGTGCCACCAGCGAGAGGGGGTCCAATCAGCCCCAGCATTTT	CATSERGSNQPQHF
TRBD1	NA	TRBV4-1	TRBJ1-4	TGCGCCAGCAGCCACAATACCAACAGGGGTGAAAAACTGTTTTTT	CASSHNTNRGEKLFF
TRBD1	NA	TRBV4-2	TRBJ2-2	TGTGCCAGCAGCCAAGTTGGACAGGGGACCGGGGAGCTGTTTTTT	CASSQVGQGTGELFF
NA	NA	TRBV6-6	TRBJ2-3	TGTGCCAGCAGTTACCAGGGCCGACCCACAGATACGCAGTATTTT	CASSYQGRPTDTQYF
NA	NA	TRBV18	TRBJ1-1	TGTGCCAGCTCACCAACTAACAGCCAGAACACTGAAGCTTTCTTT	CASSPTNSQNTEAFF
TRBD2	NA	TRBV5-6	TRBJ2-3	TGTGCCAGCAGCTTAGCGGGACGGGGAGATACGCAGTATTTT	CASSLAGRGDTQYF
NA	large	TRBV9	TRBJ2-3	TGTGCCAGCAGCCCAATGACAGCAGATACGCAGTATTTT	CASSPMTADTQYF